The 5 T cell receptor beta chains in this list originate from one sample, sequenced in a study of T cell repertoires in cytomegalovirus infection. For these receptors, no antigen is known. MiXCR was run by TCRdb on the reads, yielding one entry per CDR3 protein. Found here are approximately 470,000 distinct CDR3 sequences, 42% of them singletons; the top ten hold roughly two fifths. The sample here was cultured PBMCs, taken from culture after CMV antigen stimulation. These receptors were taken from a human donor in good health (CMV status not recorded). Some clones in this sample may be carry-over from other donors' samples.

The rearrangement links TRBV5-1 to TRBJ2-2; 9 bases fit TRBD2. V was pared by 5 bases and J by 5 bases, with 10 bases of the junction left unmatched. The CDR3 has 16 amino acids. From germline, CDR1 is SGHRS and CDR2 YFSETQ. The CDR3 loop is CASSLQASGTTGELFF. CDR3 DNA sequence: TGCGCCAGCAGTCTTCAGGCTAGCGGGACGACCGGGGAGCTGTTTTTT.

V and J are TRBV14 and TRBJ1-2; no clear D gene. Germline V gene lookup returns CDR1 SGHDN and CDR2 FVKESK. The CDR3 extends over 12 amino acids. Between the trimmed V and J ends, which lost 3 bases and 8 bases, there was a span of 10 bases. This chain's CDR3 is CASSHTSAGYTF. The CDR3 nucleotides read TGTGCCAGCAGCCACACTTCGGCCGGCTACACCTTC.

Notes on this clonotype: The conserved phenylalanine or tryptophan normally closing the CDR3 is absent here, so this likely arose from a read error. This chain joins TRBV7-2 and TRBJ1-2; possible D gene TRBD1, 5 bases. Looked up from germline, CDR1 is SGHTA and CDR2 is FQGNSA. The CDR3 contains 15 residues. V lost 4 bases and J 6 bases, leaving 18 bases between the germline ends. CDR3: CASSSFREGFDGYTL. The CDR3 coding sequence is TGTGCCAGCAGCTCCTTCAGGGAGGGATTCGATGGCTACACCTTA.

This clonotype was observed many times. V is TRBV7-2 and J is TRBJ2-5; 10 nucleotides match TRBD2. The CDR3 contains 15 residues. CDR1 and CDR2 (germline): SGHTA, FQGNSA. V gave up 5 bases and J gave up 7 bases; unmatched junction bases: 10. The DNA for the CDR3 is TGTGCCAGCAGCCCCCGACTAGCGGGCGCCGCGACCCAGTACTTC. Amino acid sequence: CASSPRLAGAATQYF.

This clonotype showed up just a few times. The chain carries TRBV19 and TRBJ2-1, with TRBD2 matching 9 bases. The CDR3 totals 17 residues. Trimming removed 0 bases from V and 12 bases from J; junction bases left unmatched: 15. CDR1 and CDR2 (germline): LNHDA, SQIVND (reference sequence). As DNA, the CDR3 is TGTGCCAGTAGTATAGAGGGAGCAGCGGGAGGCCGCGGTCGGCAGTTCTTC. Translating gives CASSIEGAAGGRGRQFF.